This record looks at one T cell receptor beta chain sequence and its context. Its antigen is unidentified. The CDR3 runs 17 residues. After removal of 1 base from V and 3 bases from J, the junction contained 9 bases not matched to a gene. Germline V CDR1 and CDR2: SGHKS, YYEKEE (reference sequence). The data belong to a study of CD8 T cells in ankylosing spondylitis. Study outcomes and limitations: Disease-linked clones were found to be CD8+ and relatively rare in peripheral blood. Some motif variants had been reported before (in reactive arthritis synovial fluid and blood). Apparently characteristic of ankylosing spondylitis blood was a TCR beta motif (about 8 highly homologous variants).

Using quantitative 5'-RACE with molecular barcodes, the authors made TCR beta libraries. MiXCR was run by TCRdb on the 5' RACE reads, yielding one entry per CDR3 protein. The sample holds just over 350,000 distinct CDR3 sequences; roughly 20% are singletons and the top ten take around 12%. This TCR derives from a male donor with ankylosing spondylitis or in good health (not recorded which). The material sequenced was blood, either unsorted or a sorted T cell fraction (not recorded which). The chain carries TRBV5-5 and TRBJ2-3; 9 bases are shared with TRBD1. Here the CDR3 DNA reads TGTGCCAGCAGCTTGCTCCCGGGACAGGGAGGGACAGATACGCAGTATTTT. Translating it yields CASSLLPGQGGTDTQYF.